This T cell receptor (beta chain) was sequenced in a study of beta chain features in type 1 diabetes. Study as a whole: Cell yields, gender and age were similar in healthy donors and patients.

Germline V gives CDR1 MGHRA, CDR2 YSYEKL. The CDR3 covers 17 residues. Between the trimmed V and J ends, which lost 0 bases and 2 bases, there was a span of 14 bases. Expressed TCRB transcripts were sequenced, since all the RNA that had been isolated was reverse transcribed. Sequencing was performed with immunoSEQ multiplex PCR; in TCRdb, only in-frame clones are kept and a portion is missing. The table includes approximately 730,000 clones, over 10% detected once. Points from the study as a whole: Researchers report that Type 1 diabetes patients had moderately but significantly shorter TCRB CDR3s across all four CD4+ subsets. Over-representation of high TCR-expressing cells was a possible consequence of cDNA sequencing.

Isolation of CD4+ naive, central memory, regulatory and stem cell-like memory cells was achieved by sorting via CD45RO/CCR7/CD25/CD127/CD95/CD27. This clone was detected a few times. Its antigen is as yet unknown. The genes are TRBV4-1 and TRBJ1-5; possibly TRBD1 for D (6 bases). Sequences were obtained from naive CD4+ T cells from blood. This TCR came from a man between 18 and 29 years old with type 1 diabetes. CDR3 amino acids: CASSQDIARGGNQPQHF. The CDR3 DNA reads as TGCGCCAGCAGCCAAGATATCGCCAGGGGCGGCAATCAGCCCCAGCATTTT.